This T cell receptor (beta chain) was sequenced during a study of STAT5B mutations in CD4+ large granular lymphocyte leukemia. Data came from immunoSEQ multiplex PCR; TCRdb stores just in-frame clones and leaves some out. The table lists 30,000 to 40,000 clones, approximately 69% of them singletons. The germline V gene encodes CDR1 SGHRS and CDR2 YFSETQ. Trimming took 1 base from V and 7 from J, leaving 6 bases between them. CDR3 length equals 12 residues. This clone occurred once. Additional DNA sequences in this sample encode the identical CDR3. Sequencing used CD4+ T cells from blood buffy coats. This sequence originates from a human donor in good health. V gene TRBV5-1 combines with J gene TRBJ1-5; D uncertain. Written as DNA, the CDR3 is TGCGCCAGCAGCTTGTCGGGGCAGCCCCAGCATTTT. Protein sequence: CASSLSGQPQHF.